This is a list of T cell receptor beta chains from one sample in a study of cytomegalovirus exposure and HLA in healthy donors. Only in-frame clones appear in the TCRdb table, and some are missing; sequencing was by immunoSEQ multiplex PCR. The repertoire includes about 67,000 clones, 65% to 70% of them detected once, and roughly 2.1% sits in the top ten. What was sequenced was PBMCs. These receptor sequences come from a woman aged 25 to 39 in good health and CMV-seronegative. Both conserved end residues are part of each CDR3. A D gene is named only where the DNA matches it firmly. Clone size, where shown, is once, few, many, or a class for clones that have expanded.

v_gene,j_gene,abundance,d_gene,CDR3aa,CDR3nt
TRBV30,TRBJ1-2,-,TRBD1,CAWQGEKRSYTF,TGTGCCTGGCAGGGGGAAAAGCGAAGCTACACCTTC
TRBV5-6,TRBJ2-5,-,-,CASSLYRYQETQYF,TGTGCCAGCAGCTTGTACAGGTACCAAGAGACCCAGTACTTC
TRBV6-1,TRBJ2-7,-,-,CASSWGRGDYEQYF,TGTGCCAGCAGTTGGGGCAGGGGGGACTACGAGCAGTACTTC
TRBV6-1,TRBJ1-5,-,TRBD1,CASSPGTGRGQPQHF,TGTGCCAGCAGCCCCGGGACAGGTCGAGGTCAGCCCCAGCATTTT
TRBV7-7,TRBJ2-2,-,TRBD2,CASSPFSGGAAGELFF,TGTGCCAGCAGCCCATTCAGCGGGGGGGCCGCCGGGGAGCTGTTTTTT
TRBV5-4,TRBJ2-5,few,-,CASSEYQETQYF,TGTGCCAGCAGCGAGTACCAAGAGACCCAGTACTTC
TRBV6-5,TRBJ2-7,once,-,CASSYNGQGNSYEQYF,TGTGCCAGCAGTTACAATGGGCAGGGGAACTCCTACGAGCAGTACTTC
TRBV11-3,TRBJ2-2,-,TRBD1,CASSLGDRARDTGELFF,TGTGCCAGCAGCTTAGGCGACAGGGCTCGGGACACCGGGGAGCTGTTTTTT
TRBV18,TRBJ1-2,-,TRBD1,CASSTTGEYGYTF,TGTGCCAGCTCTACGACAGGGGAATATGGCTACACCTTC
TRBV11-3,TRBJ2-5,-,-,CASSLNGVASEETQYF,TGTGCCAGCAGCTTAAACGGGGTGGCTTCGGAAGAGACCCAGTACTTC
TRBV7-8,TRBJ1-1,-,-,CASSLRGTEAFF,TGTGCCAGCAGCTTAAGGGGCACTGAAGCTTTCTTT
TRBV5-6,TRBJ2-3,few,-,CASSLVADTQYF,TGTGCCAGCAGCTTGGTAGCAGATACGCAGTATTTT
TRBV11-3,TRBJ2-2,-,-,CASSQGEDTGELFF,TGTGCCAGCAGCCAGGGTGAGGACACCGGGGAGCTGTTTTTT
TRBV29-1,TRBJ2-3,-,-,CSVEDQGTRTDTQYF,TGCAGCGTTGAAGATCAGGGGACCCGCACAGATACGCAGTATTTT
TRBV13,TRBJ2-7,-,TRBD2,CASSRSYRTSGVNEQYF,TGTGCCAGCAGCCGAAGCTACAGGACTAGCGGGGTCAACGAGCAGTACTTC
TRBV6-1,TRBJ2-5,once,TRBD2,CASSGIAGGRETQYF,TGTGCCAGCAGTGGGATAGCGGGGGGGCGGGAGACCCAGTACTTC
TRBV7-9,TRBJ2-5,-,-,CASSSPGAETQYF,TGTGCCAGCAGCTCCCCAGGGGCAGAGACCCAGTACTTC
TRBV7-3,TRBJ2-7,-,TRBD2,CASSKTSGGPHEQYF,TGTGCCAGCAGCAAGACTAGCGGGGGGCCACACGAGCAGTACTTC
TRBV2,TRBJ2-1,-,-,CASSFGTSNEQFF,TGTGCCAGCAGTTTTGGGACTTCGAATGAGCAGTTCTTC
TRBV25-1,TRBJ2-2,-,-,CASSPPTGSTGELFF,TGTGCCAGCAGTCCCCCTACCGGGAGTACCGGGGAGCTGTTTTTT
TRBV4-2,TRBJ1-2,-,TRBD1,CASSLDRGGYGYTF,TGTGCCAGCAGCCTCGACAGGGGCGGCTATGGCTACACCTTC
TRBV2,TRBJ2-5,-,TRBD2,CASSGTRTYQETQYF,TGTGCCAGCAGTGGGACTAGAACGTACCAAGAGACCCAGTACTTC
TRBV10-3,TRBJ2-1,-,TRBD1,CAISTDRGFGGEQFF,TGTGCCATCAGTACCGACAGGGGATTCGGTGGTGAGCAGTTCTTC
TRBV9,TRBJ2-1,-,-,CASSEGISRGFEQFF,TGTGCCAGCAGCGAGGGGATCAGTAGGGGGTTTGAGCAGTTCTTC
TRBV6-5,TRBJ2-2,-,TRBD1,CASSYSGQTTGELFF,TGTGCCAGCAGTTACTCGGGACAGACGACCGGGGAGCTGTTTTTT
TRBV20-1,TRBJ2-7,-,-,CSASTGYEQYF,TGCAGTGCTAGTACAGGCTACGAGCAGTACTTC
TRBV5-6,TRBJ1-3,few,-,CASSLGSSGNTIYF,TGTGCCAGCAGCTTGGGGAGCTCTGGAAACACCATATATTTT
TRBV27,TRBJ1-2,-,-,CASSLSMGGNYGYTF,TGTGCCAGCAGTTTATCGATGGGGGGAAACTATGGCTACACCTTC
TRBV6-1,TRBJ2-2,-,TRBD1,CASGTGRVPGELFF,TGTGCCAGCGGGACAGGGAGGGTACCGGGGGAGCTGTTTTTT
TRBV27,TRBJ1-1,-,TRBD1,CASSLSAGGDTEAFF,TGTGCCAGCAGTTTAAGTGCAGGGGGTGACACTGAAGCTTTCTTT
TRBV5-1,TRBJ2-5,-,TRBD2,CASSPRLAGTETQYF,TGCGCCAGCAGCCCTCGACTAGCGGGAACAGAGACCCAGTACTTC
TRBV6-5,TRBJ2-5,once,-,CASTMAQGLLGTQYF,TGTGCCAGCACCATGGCCCAGGGCTTGCTGGGGACCCAGTACTTC
TRBV5-4,TRBJ2-5,-,-,CASSGLKETQYF,TGTGCCAGCAGTGGACTAAAAGAGACCCAGTACTTC
TRBV7-6,TRBJ2-1,-,-,CASSLVHQDEQFF,TGTGCCAGCAGCCTAGTTCACCAGGATGAGCAGTTCTTC